The 20 T cell receptor beta chains below come from one sample, sequenced in a study of shared clonotypes between healthy human individuals. TCRdb's copy holds only in-frame clones and misses some; the assay was immunoSEQ multiplex PCR. There are some 980,000 clones in the sample; less than 85% occur only once, and approximately 1.5% lies in the top ten. Sequences were obtained from memory CD4+ T cells sorted from blood. Subset of the sample: CD45RA-negative fraction. The receptor set was obtained from a man aged 18 to 30 in good health.

J is TRBJ2-7 and V is TRBV9; TRBD2 agrees at 9 bases. Germline V lookup: CDR1 SGDLS, CDR2 YYNGEE. V trimming: 5 bases; J trimming: 4 bases; junction bases outside the gene matches: 4. This CDR3 contains 13 residues. The CDR3 DNA is TGTGCCAGCAGTGCCGGACTAGCGTACGAGCAGTACTTC. Amino acid sequence: CASSAGLAYEQYF.

The chain employs TRBV5-6 and TRBJ1-1; D not certain. The germline gives CDR1 SGHDT, CDR2 YYEEEE. The CDR3 runs 16 residues. Deletions cut 2 bases from V and 0 bases from J, with 14 bases between. CDR3: CASSLPGSTMNTEAFF. The DNA for the CDR3 is TGTGCCAGCAGCTTACCGGGGTCTACTATGAACACTGAAGCTTTCTTT. The whole variable domain, filled in from reference TRBV5-6 and TRBJ1-1, reads DAGVTQSPTHLIKTRGQQVTLRCSPKSGHDTVSWYQQALGQGPQFIFQYYEEEERQRGNFPDRFSGHQFPNYSSELNVNALLLGDSALYLCASSLPGSTMNTEAFFGQGTRLTVV.

J is TRBJ2-3 and V is TRBV10-3; TRBD2 is a possible D gene (6 bases). Germline CDR1 reads ENHRY; CDR2 reads SYGVKD. V shed 8 bases and J shed 5 bases, with 20 bases lying between them. This CDR3 is built from 15 residues. The CDR3 loop reads CAISRRAGTGDTQYF. The CDR3 DNA reads as TGTGCCATCTCCAGGAGGGCAGGGACGGGAGATACGCAGTATTTT.

This chain connects TRBV19 to TRBJ1-5, with TRBD1 matching over 9 bases. J gave up 5 bases and V 7 bases, and 9 bases lay outside the gene matches. The CDR3 is 15 residues long. In germline, CDR1 is LNHDA, CDR2 SQIVND (reference sequence). The CDR3 DNA reads as TGTGCCAGTAACGGACGGGGACAGGGTCATCAGCCCCAGCATTTT. Amino acid sequence: CASNGRGQGHQPQHF.

V is TRBV10-1 and J is TRBJ2-3; TRBD2 is a possible D gene (5 bases). This CDR3 has 13 residues. V was clipped by 3 bases and J by 4 bases, with 8 bases between them. Germline loops: CDR1 WNHNN, CDR2 SYGVQD (reference sequence). CDR3 in amino acids: CASSDSGADTQYF. The CDR3 region has the DNA TGCGCCAGCAGTGACTCCGGGGCAGATACGCAGTATTTT.

This clone has ten or more counts. This chain joins TRBV19 and TRBJ1-4; D not resolved. CDR1 and CDR2 from the germline V gene are LNHDA and SQIVND (reference sequence). This CDR3 region has 14 residues. Trimming pared 6 bases from V and 7 bases from J, leaving 15 bases between. The CDR3 spells CASSIPLLGEKLFF. In DNA form, the CDR3 reads TGTGCCAGTAGCATCCCGCTCCTGGGTGAAAAACTGTTTTTT.

The chain couples TRBV5-4 to TRBJ2-5; D ambiguous. The length of the CDR3 is 15 residues. Trimming left V 0 bases short and J 4 bases short, with 13 bases between. Germline CDR1 is SGHNT and CDR2 is YYREEE (reference sequence). The CDR3 is CASSLVQLDGETQYF. In DNA, the CDR3 is TGTGCCAGCAGCTTGGTACAGCTTGATGGAGAGACCCAGTACTTC.

The chain links TRBV6-5 to TRBJ2-7, with TRBD2 matching 13 bases. CDR1 is MNHEY and CDR2 is SVGAGI in the germline V gene. J was trimmed by 3 bases and V by 6 bases; bases with no gene match: 5. The CDR3 is 15 residues long. CDR3 nucleotides: TGTGCCAGCAGGCAGGGGACTAGCGGGAACTACGAGCAGTACTTC. The encoded protein is CASRQGTSGNYEQYF.

The chain links TRBV2 to TRBJ2-2; 10 nucleotides line up with TRBD1. Per the germline V gene, CDR1 is SNHLY and CDR2 is FYNNEI. The V and J ends lost 5 bases and 5 bases, in that order; junction bases with no gene match: 14. CDR3 length equals 18 residues. The CDR3 here is CASSPGTGEASLTGELFF. The CDR3 DNA reads TGTGCCAGCAGTCCCGGGACAGGGGAGGCGAGTTTAACCGGGGAGCTGTTTTTT. The full variable domain, rest sourced from reference TRBV2 and TRBJ2-2, is EPEVTQTPSHQVTQMGQEVILRCVPISNHLYFYWYRQILGQKVEFLVSFYNNEISEKSEIFDDQFSVERPDGSNFTLKIRSTKLEDSAMYFCASSPGTGEASLTGELFFGEGSRLTVL.

J is TRBJ1-2 and V is TRBV28; D may be TRBD1 (6 bases). Germline loops: CDR1 MDHEN, CDR2 SYDVKM. Trimming stripped 8 bases from V and 3 bases from J, with 25 bases between. This CDR3 has 17 residues. For the CDR3, the DNA is TGTGCCAGCCGGGCGGGGGGGGCGTCGGGCCATCACTATGGCTACACCTTC. Amino acid sequence: CASRAGGASGHHYGYTF.

This rearrangement joins TRBV6-5 to TRBJ2-7, with a tentative D call TRBD1 (6 bases). Germline V gives CDR1 MNHEY, CDR2 SVGAGI. The CDR3 has 13 amino acids. Trimming removed 6 bases from V and 0 bases from J, with 9 bases in between. CDR3 DNA: TGTGCCAGCAGCCAGGGGTCCTCCTACGAGCAGTACTTC. Its protein is CASSQGSSYEQYF.

The chain uses TRBV5-8 and TRBJ2-3, with 8 nucleotides matching TRBD2. This CDR3 contains 17 residues. Trimming removed 2 bases from V and 0 bases from J; junction bases left unmatched: 8. Germline V lookup: CDR1 SGHTS, CDR2 YDEGEE. The CDR3 spells CASSFGRGAYSTDTQYF. The CDR3 DNA sequence: TGTGCCAGCAGCTTTGGGCGGGGGGCCTATAGCACAGATACGCAGTATTTT.

The chain employs TRBV19 and TRBJ2-5; the match to TRBD1 covers 9 bases. V was clipped by 6 bases and J by 5 bases; unmatched bases: 4. The V gene's germline CDR1 is LNHDA and CDR2 SQIVND (reference sequence). CDR3 size: 13 residues. The CDR3 nucleotides are TGTGCCAGTAGAACAGGGGGCGTGGAGACCCAGTACTTC. As protein: CASRTGGVETQYF.

The chain employs TRBV30 and TRBJ2-7; possibly TRBD2 for D (6 bases). With 5 bases removed from V and 3 bases from J, the gap between germline ends came to 26 bases. The germline CDR1 and CDR2 sequences are GTSNPN and SVGIG (reference sequence). There are 17 residues in the CDR3. The CDR3 coding sequence is TGTGCCTGGGAGTTTGGCGGGACGAGCCCAACCCTCTACGAGCAGTACTTC. Its protein product is CAWEFGGTSPTLYEQYF.

The gene calls are TRBV19 and TRBJ1-2, with 7 bases that match TRBD1. The germline gives CDR1 LNHDA, CDR2 SQIVND (reference sequence). This CDR3 has 14 amino acids. The V gene end was trimmed by 3 bases and the J gene end by 4 bases; junction bases not matched to a gene: 5. For the CDR3, the DNA is TGTGCCAGTAGTATCGATTGGGACAGCTATGGCTACACCTTC. Its translation is CASSIDWDSYGYTF.

The rearrangement joins TRBV9 to TRBJ2-7, with D perhaps matching TRBD1 or TRBD2 (5 bases each). Looked up from germline, CDR1 is SGDLS and CDR2 is YYNGEE. This CDR3 spans 15 amino acids. V gave up 4 bases and J gave up 2 bases, with 16 bases separating them. CDR3 sequence: CASSPFEGNTYEQYF. The CDR3 DNA is TGTGCCAGCAGCCCATTTGAGGGGAACACCTACGAGCAGTACTTC.

This clone was detected a few times. V gene TRBV30 combines with J gene TRBJ2-2; D might be TRBD1 (7 bases). This CDR3 comprises 17 residues. Between the trimmed V and J ends, which lost 3 bases and 2 bases, there was a span of 19 bases. Germline V lookup: CDR1 GTSNPN, CDR2 SVGIG (reference sequence). The CDR3 region is CAWRGGQLSSNTGELFF. The DNA for the CDR3 is TGTGCCTGGAGGGGGGGACAGCTGAGCAGTAACACCGGGGAGCTGTTTTTT.

The chain joins TRBV11-3 to TRBJ2-3; 8 bases agree with TRBD2. CDR3 size: 15 residues. Germline V gene data show CDR1 as SGHNT and CDR2 as YENEEA. After removal of 5 bases from V and 1 base from J, the junction contained 5 bases not matched to a gene. CDR3 protein: CASSRLTSGTDTQYF. CDR3 sequence (DNA): TGTGCCAGCAGCCGACTGACTAGCGGCACAGATACGCAGTATTTT.

The gene calls are TRBV7-6 and TRBJ2-5; TRBD2 matches 7 bases. Germline loops: CDR1 SGHVS, CDR2 FNYEAQ. The CDR3 runs 16 residues. The ends lost 5 bases at V and 4 bases at J; junction bases unmatched: 13. The chain's CDR3 is CASSPRVGTGGETQYF. The CDR3 DNA reads TGTGCCAGCAGCCCAAGAGTTGGAACGGGGGGAGAGACCCAGTACTTC.

Worth noting for this clone: This sample includes further DNA sequences coding for the same CDR3. V is TRBV6-1 and J is TRBJ2-5; 7 bases are shared with TRBD1. V lost 3 bases to trimming and J lost 2 bases; unmatched junction nucleotides: 6. Germline CDR1 is MNHNS and CDR2 is SASEGT. The CDR3 spans 15 residues. The CDR3 here is CASSENRGPQETQYF. The CDR3 DNA reads TGTGCCAGCAGTGAGAACAGGGGACCACAAGAGACCCAGTACTTC.